The T cell receptor beta chain under discussion was sequenced for a study of blood T cell repertoires in COVID-19. Study details: Acute and convalescent COVID-19 samples came from the United States, Italy and Spain. PBMCs, B-cell-depleted T cells, or T cells were the source of the cDNA or gDNA that made up the material.

The assay was immunoSEQ multiplex PCR, and TCRdb's table has in-frame clones only and misses some. Found here are a few hundred thousand clones, about 90% of them singletons; the top ten hold 2.5% to 3.5%. This clone showed up just once. The CDR3 has 15 amino acids. Per germline, CDR1 SGHTA and CDR2 FQGNSA. V was pared by 5 bases and J by 0 bases, with 5 bases of the junction left unmatched. The chain uses TRBV7-2 and TRBJ1-1; TRBD1 aligns across 8 bases. This clonotype originated in a woman in her 30s with COVID-19, enrolled during active disease. The sample consisted of peripheral blood. This CDR3 reads CASSIWTGMNTEAFF. DNA of the CDR3: TGTGCCAGCAGCATATGGACAGGGATGAACACTGAAGCTTTCTTT.